This T cell receptor (beta chain) was profiled in a study of blood T cell repertoires in COVID-19. Study information: PBMCs, B-cell-depleted T cells, or T cells provided the cDNA or gDNA that made up the material.

Trimming took 4 bases from V and 4 from J, leaving 10 bases between them. CDR1 is MNHNY and CDR2 is SVGAGI in the germline V gene (reference sequence). The CDR3 length is 13 residues. Sequencing was performed with immunoSEQ multiplex PCR; in TCRdb, only in-frame clones are kept and a portion is missing. The table has 150,000 to 200,000 clones, more than 75% seen once; the top ten hold roughly 6%. This receptor was taken from a man in his forties with active or convalescent COVID-19. V is TRBV6-6 and J is TRBJ1-2; D is unclear. Sequenced: peripheral blood. The CDR3 sequence is CASSSLSLYGYTF. In nucleotides, the CDR3 is TGTGCCAGCAGTTCCCTGAGCCTCTATGGCTACACCTTC.